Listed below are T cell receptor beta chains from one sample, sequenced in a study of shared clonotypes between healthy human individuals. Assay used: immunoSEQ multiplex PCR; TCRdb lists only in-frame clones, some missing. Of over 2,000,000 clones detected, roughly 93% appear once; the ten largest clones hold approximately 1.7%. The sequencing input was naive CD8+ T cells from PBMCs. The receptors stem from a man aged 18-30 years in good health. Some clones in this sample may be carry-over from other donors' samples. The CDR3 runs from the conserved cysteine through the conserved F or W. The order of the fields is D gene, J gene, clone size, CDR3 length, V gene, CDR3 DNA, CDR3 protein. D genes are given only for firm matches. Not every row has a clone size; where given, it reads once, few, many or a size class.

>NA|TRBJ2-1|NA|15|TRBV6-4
TGTGCCAGCAGTAAAGGGACTGGCTCCTACAATGAGCAGTTCTTC
CASSKGTGSYNEQFF
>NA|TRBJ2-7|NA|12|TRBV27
TGTGCCAGCAGCACAGGGTGGCACGAGCAGTACTTC
CASSTGWHEQYF
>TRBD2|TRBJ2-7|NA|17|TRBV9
TGTGCCAGCAGCGGGCCCAGCGGGAGGGCCCCTTTCGACGAGCAGTACTTC
CASSGPSGRAPFDEQYF
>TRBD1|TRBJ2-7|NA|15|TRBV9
TGTGCCAGCAGCGTAGGGACAGGGTGGAGGTACGAGCAGTACTTC
CASSVGTGWRYEQYF
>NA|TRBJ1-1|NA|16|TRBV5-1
TGCGCCAGCACCTTAGAGGGGCATGGCCTGAACACTGAAGCTTTCTTT
CASTLEGHGLNTEAFF
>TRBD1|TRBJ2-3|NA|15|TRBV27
TGTGCCAGCACCCTGACAGGGGAAGGGTCAGATACGCAGTATTTT
CASTLTGEGSDTQYF
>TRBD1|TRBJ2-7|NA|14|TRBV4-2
TGTGCCAGCAGCTTCGACAGGGGGGCGGGAGAACAGTACTTC
CASSFDRGAGEQYF
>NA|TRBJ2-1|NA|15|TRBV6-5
TGTGCCAGCAGTTACACCCTGGGGGCCTACAATGAGCAGTTCTTC
CASSYTLGAYNEQFF
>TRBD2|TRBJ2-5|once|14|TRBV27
TGTGCCAGCAGTTCGCTTAGCGGGGAAGAGACCCAGTACTTC
CASSSLSGEETQYF
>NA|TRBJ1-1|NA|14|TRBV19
TGTGCCAGTAGTATAAGGGACTGGAACACTGAAGCTTTCTTT
CASSIRDWNTEAFF
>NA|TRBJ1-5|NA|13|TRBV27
TGTGCCAGCACTACAGGGCCGGATCAGCCCCAGCATTTT
CASTTGPDQPQHF
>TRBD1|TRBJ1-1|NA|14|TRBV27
TGTGCCAGCAGCTACTCGGGACAGTACACTGAAGCTTTCTTT
CASSYSGQYTEAFF
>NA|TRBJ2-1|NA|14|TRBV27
TGTGCCAGCAGTTTATCTGTGCAGACTGGTGAGCAGTTCTTC
CASSLSVQTGEQFF
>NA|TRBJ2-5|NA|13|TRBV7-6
TGTGCCAGCAACGGGGGTCCCCAAGAGACCCAGTACTTC
CASNGGPQETQYF
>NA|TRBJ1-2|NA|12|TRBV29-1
TGCAGCGTTGATAGTAGGCCCTATGGCTACACCTTC
CSVDSRPYGYTF
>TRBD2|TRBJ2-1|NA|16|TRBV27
TGTGCCAGCAGTCCCAACCTTGGTAGCGGGAGGAATGAGCAGTTCTTC
CASSPNLGSGRNEQFF
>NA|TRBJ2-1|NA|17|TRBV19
TGTGCCAGTAGTATAGATCGAGTTTCGATGACGATGGATGAGCAGTTCTTC
CASSIDRVSMTMDEQFF
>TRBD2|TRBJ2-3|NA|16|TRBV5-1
TGCGCCAGCAGCTTGATAGCGGGTGTCGGCACAGATACGCAGTATTTT
CASSLIAGVGTDTQYF
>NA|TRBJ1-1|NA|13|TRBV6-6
TGTGCCAGCAGTTACGGGACGAACACTGAAGCTTTCTTT
CASSYGTNTEAFF
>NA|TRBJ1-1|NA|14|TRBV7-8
TGTGCCAGCAGCCTCGTCGAGGGGAACACTGAAGCTTTCTTT
CASSLVEGNTEAFF
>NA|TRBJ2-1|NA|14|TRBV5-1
TGCGCCAGCAGCTCAGTAGATACCTACAATGAGCAGTTCTTC
CASSSVDTYNEQFF
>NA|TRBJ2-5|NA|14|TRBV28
TGTGCCAGCAGCCCGGACACAGCGGGTGGGACCCAGTACTTC
CASSPDTAGGTQYF
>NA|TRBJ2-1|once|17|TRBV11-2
TGTGCCAGCAGATCCCCTACGGTTGCTAGCTCCTACAATGAGCAGTTCTTC
CASRSPTVASSYNEQFF
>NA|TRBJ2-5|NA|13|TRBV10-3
TGTGCCATCGGCCTAGGCCTCCAAGAGACCCAGTACTTC
CAIGLGLQETQYF
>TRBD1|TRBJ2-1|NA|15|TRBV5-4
TGTGCCAGCAGCGGCACAGGGGGCCGGGGTAGTGAGCAGTTCTTC
CASSGTGGRGSEQFF
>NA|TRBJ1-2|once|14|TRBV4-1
TGCGCCAGCAGCCGACCTGGGACTTTGTATGGCTACACCTTC
CASSRPGTLYGYTF
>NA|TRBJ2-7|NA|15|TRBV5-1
TGCGCCACCACACCGGGGGGCAGGGCCGTCTACGAGCAGTACTTC
CATTPGGRAVYEQYF
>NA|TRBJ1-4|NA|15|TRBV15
TGTGCCACCAGCAGGGCGAGGAACCTTAATGAAAAACTGTTTTTT
CATSRARNLNEKLFF
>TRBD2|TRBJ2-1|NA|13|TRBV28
TGTGCCACCGGGGGAGGGCCTTACAATGAGCAGTTCTTC
CATGGGPYNEQFF
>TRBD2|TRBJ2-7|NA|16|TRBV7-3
TGTGCCAGCAGCCCGGAAGCGGGAGGGGAATTTTACGAGCAGTACTTC
CASSPEAGGEFYEQYF
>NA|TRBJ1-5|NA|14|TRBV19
TGTGCCAGTAGTATAGCAGGGCCGCATCAGCCCCAGCATTTT
CASSIAGPHQPQHF
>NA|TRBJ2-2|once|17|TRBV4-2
TGTGCCAGCAGCCAAGGAAGGGCAGGGAGGAACACCGGGGAGCTGTTTTTT
CASSQGRAGRNTGELFF
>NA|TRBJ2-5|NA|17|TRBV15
TGTGCCACCAGCAGAGTAGGAGGGGGGGGCAAAGGAGAGACCCAGTACTTC
CATSRVGGGGKGETQYF
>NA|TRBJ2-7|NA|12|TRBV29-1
TGCAGCGTTGAAGTGGGAGCATACGAGCAGTACTTC
CSVEVGAYEQYF
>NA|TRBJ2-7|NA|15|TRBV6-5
TGTGCCAGCAGTTACGACAGCCGTGGGTCCTACGAGCAGTACTTC
CASSYDSRGSYEQYF
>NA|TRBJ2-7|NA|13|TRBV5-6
TGTGCCAGCAGTGACGGACAGACCTACGAGCAGTACTTC
CASSDGQTYEQYF
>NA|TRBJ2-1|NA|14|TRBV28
TGTGCCAGCAGTCCAGCTACCGGTTTCAATGAGCAGTTCTTC
CASSPATGFNEQFF
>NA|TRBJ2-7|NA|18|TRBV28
TGTGCCAGCAGTTTAAGTTCGGCGGTATGGCGAAAGTCCTACGAGCAGTACTTC
CASSLSSAVWRKSYEQYF
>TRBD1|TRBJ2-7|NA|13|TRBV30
TGTGCCTGGAGTTGGGGGACAGCCTACGAGCAGTACTTC
CAWSWGTAYEQYF
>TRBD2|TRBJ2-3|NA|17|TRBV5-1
TGCGCCAGCCGACAGTCCCTCGCGGGAGGTTTGACAGATACGCAGTATTTT
CASRQSLAGGLTDTQYF
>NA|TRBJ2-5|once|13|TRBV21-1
TGTGCCAGCAGCCGGGACAGGGATGGGACCCAGTACTTC
CASSRDRDGTQYF
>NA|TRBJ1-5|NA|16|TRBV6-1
TGTGCCAGCAGTGAAAGGATAGGGGAAGTGGGTCAGCCCCAGCATTTT
CASSERIGEVGQPQHF
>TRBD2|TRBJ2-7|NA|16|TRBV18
TGTGCCAGCTCACCCCAGGTGGGCGGGAGTGCCAACGAGCAGTACTTC
CASSPQVGGSANEQYF
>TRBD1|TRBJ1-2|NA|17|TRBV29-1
TGCAGCGCCGTTGAGAGGACAGGGACGACGTTTAACTATGGCTACACCTTC
CSAVERTGTTFNYGYTF
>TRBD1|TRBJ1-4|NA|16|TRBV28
TGTGCCAGCAGCGGGACAGACCCAACAACTAATGAAAAACTGTTTTTT
CASSGTDPTTNEKLFF
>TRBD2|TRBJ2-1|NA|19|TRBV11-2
TGTGCCAGCAGCACGGACGGGCTAGCGGGCCATCCCTCCTACAATGAGCAGTTCTTC
CASSTDGLAGHPSYNEQFF
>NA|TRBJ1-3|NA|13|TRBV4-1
TGCGCCAGCAGCCAAGAAATCCCGAACACCATATATTTT
CASSQEIPNTIYF
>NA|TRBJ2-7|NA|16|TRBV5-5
TGTGCCAGCAGCCCAGACACCGACAGGAGGGCCTACGAGCAGTACTTC
CASSPDTDRRAYEQYF